This T cell receptor (beta chain) was observed in a study of T cells in Graves' hyperthyroidism and ophthalmopathy. RNA transcripts were the template for amplifying TCR beta CDR3 regions. HTBI primers were the set used in a first-round RT-PCR of the TCR CDR3. TCRdb analysed the multiplex PCR reads with MiXCR anew, one entry per CDR3 protein. This table has 300,000 to 400,000 distinct CDR3 sequences, over 10% appearing once. Germline lookup yields CDR1 KGHDR and CDR2 SFDVKD. The V end lost 3 bases, the J end lost 3 bases, and 7 bases lay between the germline ends. The CDR3 loop spans 13 amino acids. This clonotype was detected many times.

The TCR comes from a woman between 18 and 30 years old with Graves' hyperthyroidism. The sample was blood. The chain recombines TRBV24-1 with TRBJ1-1; D remains ambiguous. CDR3 in amino acids: CATSDGGYTEAFF. For the CDR3, the DNA is TGTGCCACCAGTGATGGAGGGTACACTGAAGCTTTCTTT.